This T cell receptor beta chain was sequenced for a study of blood T cells in healthy people across ages. Findings and limits, study-wide: It was held that the diversity estimates obtained from one million T cells were underestimates.

This clonotype was seen only once. The antigen remains unidentified. Germline CDR1 reads MDHEN; CDR2 reads SYDVKM. The CDR3 totals 16 residues. V was pared by 7 bases and J by 0 bases, with 13 bases between. Using a J-beta primer mix together with a sample-barcoded 5' primer, a second PCR was run for roughly 7 to 11 cycles. MiXCR, applied by TCRdb to the 5' RACE reads, yields one record per CDR3 protein. The table has over a million distinct CDR3 sequences, approximately 40% seen once. The sample comprised blood. The J gene is TRBJ1-6, the V gene TRBV28; D gene uncertain. The origin of this receptor is a woman under 30 in good health. The CDR3 DNA sequence: TGTGCCAGCAACCCCGGGCAGAGCTCCTATAATTCACCCCTCCACTTT. This translates into CASNPGQSSYNSPLHF. The complete variable domain, with remaining parts taken from reference TRBV28 and TRBJ1-6, reads DVKVTQSSRYLVKRTGEKVFLECVQDMDHENMFWYRQDPGLGLRLIYFSYDVKMKEKGDIPEGYSVSREKKERFSLILESASTNQTSMYLCASNPGQSSYNSPLHFGNGTRLTVT.